Below are 30 T cell receptor beta chains sequenced from a single sample in a study of blood T cell repertoires in COVID-19. TCRdb's table, derived via immunoSEQ multiplex PCR, lists solely in-frame clones and lacks some. This sample has about 200,000 clones; about 78% occur once, and the top ten carry 4.5% to 7%. Source material: peripheral blood. These receptors all stem from a woman between 70 and 85 years old with acute or convalescent COVID-19.

The chain recombines TRBV7-2 with TRBJ2-7; D not resolved. Germline loops: CDR1 SGHTA, CDR2 FQGNSA. The CDR3 loop spans 13 amino acids. Trimming left V 1 base short and J 7 bases short, with 11 bases between. CDR3 loop: CASSLEMAQEQYF. The CDR3 nucleotides read TGTGCCAGCAGCTTAGAGATGGCCCAGGAGCAGTACTTC.

The chain uses TRBV18 and TRBJ2-6; the match to TRBD1 covers 7 bases. V lost 6 bases to trimming and J lost 2 bases; unmatched junction nucleotides: 7. The CDR3 covers 16 residues. From germline, CDR1 is KGHSH and CDR2 LQKENI. Written as DNA, the CDR3 is TGTGCCAGCTCCCCTTCCCAGGGGGCTGGGGCCAACGTCCTGACTTTC. Amino acids: CASSPSQGAGANVLTF.

V and J are TRBV7-2 and TRBJ2-3; no clear D gene. The CDR3 contains 13 residues. With 4 bases removed from V and 5 bases from J, the gap between germline ends came to 10 bases. Germline CDR1 reads SGHTA; CDR2 reads FQGNSA. In DNA form, the CDR3 reads TGTGCCAGCAGCTCTCCCGGGTTAGATACGCAGTATTTT. Translation: CASSSPGLDTQYF.

This chain connects TRBV11-2 to TRBJ1-2, with TRBD1 matching 8 bases. V lost 1 base and J lost 3; bases outside the gene matches: 4. Germline-derived CDR1 and CDR2 are SGHAT and FQNNGV. The CDR3 extends over 15 amino acids. Here the CDR3 reads CASSLGQGAYYGYTF. For the CDR3, the DNA is TGTGCCAGCAGCTTAGGCCAGGGGGCCTACTATGGCTACACCTTC.

This clone was observed a single time. V and J are TRBV10-3 and TRBJ2-5; no clear D gene. CDR1 and CDR2 from the germline V gene are ENHRY and SYGVKD. The CDR3 length is 12 residues. Trimming shortened V by 0 bases and J by 5 bases, and 4 bases separated the two germline ends. CDR3 residues: CAISESEETQYF. CDR3 nucleotide sequence: TGTGCCATCAGTGAGTCTGAGGAGACCCAGTACTTC.

This clone has just one count. The chain has TRBV9 and TRBJ2-2, with 9 bases lining up with TRBD1. This CDR3 has 13 residues. The J segment lost 5 bases and the V segment lost 7 bases, leaving 3 bases of the junction unmatched. Germline CDR1 and CDR2: SGDLS and YYNGEE. The CDR3 nucleotides read TGTGCCAGCGCCGGGACAGGGACCGGGGAGCTGTTTTTT. Amino acids: CASAGTGTGELFF.

J is TRBJ2-1 and V is TRBV7-8; perhaps TRBD1 as D (5 bases). Between the trimmed V and J ends, which lost 5 bases and 0 bases, there was a span of 14 bases. This CDR3 has 16 amino acids. Germline CDR1 is SGHVS and CDR2 is FQNEAQ. CDR3 bases: TGTGCCAGCAGCGCTATTGGGGCTTTCTCCTACAATGAGCAGTTCTTC. This translates into CASSAIGAFSYNEQFF.

This chain connects TRBV2 to TRBJ2-1, with D possibly matching TRBD2 (6 bases). V shed 7 bases and J shed 4 bases, with 14 bases lying between them. Germline V gives CDR1 SNHLY, CDR2 FYNNEI. This CDR3 region has 14 residues. The CDR3 reads CASTVAEGYNEQFF. CDR3 DNA: TGTGCCAGCACCGTAGCGGAGGGTTACAATGAGCAGTTCTTC.

The rearrangement joins TRBV6-6 to TRBJ2-7, with 16 bases matching TRBD2. This CDR3 region has 16 residues. Germline loops: CDR1 MNHNY, CDR2 SVGAGI (reference sequence). Trimming removed 5 bases from V and 6 bases from J; junction bases left unmatched: 7. Written as DNA, the CDR3 is TGTGCCAGCAGTGCCGGGACTAGCGGGAGGGCCAGCGAGCAGTACTTC. It encodes CASSAGTSGRASEQYF.

The CDR3, as DNA: TGTGCCAGTAGTTTGGGATGGACAGGGACCAACTATGGCTACACCTTC. This gives the protein CASSLGWTGTNYGYTF. This chain connects TRBV19 to TRBJ1-2, with TRBD1 identical over 8 bases. This CDR3 region has 16 residues. The V segment lost 5 bases and the J segment 2 bases; nucleotides outside the gene matches: 10. The V gene's germline CDR1 is LNHDA and CDR2 SQIVND (reference sequence).

The chain's CDR3 is CASSLQGADTQYF. The CDR3 nucleotides are TGTGCCAGCAGTTTACAGGGGGCAGATACGCAGTATTTT. The chain couples TRBV6-6 to TRBJ2-3, with TRBD1 matching 8 bases. The CDR3 has 13 residues. J was trimmed by 4 bases and V by 4 bases; bases with no gene match: 1. Germline-derived CDR1 and CDR2 are MNHNY and SVGAGI (reference sequence).

The rearrangement uses TRBV5-1 and TRBJ2-2, with 8 bases that match TRBD2. This CDR3 is built from 15 residues. Per germline, CDR1 SGHRS and CDR2 YFSETQ. J gave up 6 bases and V 0 bases, and 4 bases lay outside the gene matches. The CDR3 loop is CASSLAPGGPGELFF. DNA for the CDR3: TGCGCCAGCAGCTTGGCCCCGGGGGGGCCCGGGGAGCTGTTTTTT.

This clone was counted a few times. The chain employs TRBV2 and TRBJ2-3, with 9 bases identical to TRBD2. Germline V gives CDR1 SNHLY, CDR2 FYNNEI. The J segment lost 4 bases and the V segment lost 4 bases, leaving 3 bases of the junction unmatched. The CDR3 has 14 amino acids. The DNA of the CDR3 is TGTGCCAGCAGTGTTAGCGGGAGTGCAGATACGCAGTATTTT. It yields the protein CASSVSGSADTQYF. The entire variable domain, with the rest obtained from reference TRBV2 and TRBJ2-3, is as follows: EPEVTQTPSHQVTQMGQEVILRCVPISNHLYFYWYRQILGQKVEFLVSFYNNEISEKSEIFDDQFSVERPDGSNFTLKIRSTKLEDSAMYFCASSVSGSADTQYFGPGTRLTVL.

J is TRBJ1-3 and V is TRBV9; the match to TRBD1 covers 9 bases. In germline, CDR1 is SGDLS, CDR2 YYNGEE. V dropped 3 bases and J dropped 4; count of bases not matched to a gene: 5. The length of the CDR3 is 15 residues. This chain's CDR3 is CASSAQGAPGNTIYF. CDR3 sequence (DNA): TGTGCCAGCAGCGCACAGGGGGCGCCCGGAAACACCATATATTTT.

Here the CDR3 reads CASSLGSSGMYNEQFF. The CDR3 nucleotides are TGCGCCAGCAGCTTGGGTTCCAGCGGGATGTACAATGAGCAGTTCTTC. The V call is TRBV5-1, the J call TRBJ2-1; 7 nucleotides align to TRBD2. The CDR3 runs 16 residues. J was trimmed by 4 bases and V by 0 bases; bases with no gene match: 7. Germline CDR1 reads SGHRS; CDR2 reads YFSETQ. The full variable domain, rest sourced from reference TRBV5-1 and TRBJ2-1, is KAGVTQTPRYLIKTRGQQVTLSCSPISGHRSVSWYQQTPGQGLQFLFEYFSETQRNKGNFPGRFSGRQFSNSRSEMNVSTLELGDSALYLCASSLGSSGMYNEQFFGPGTRLTVL.

The V gene is TRBV7-9, the J gene TRBJ2-7; weak D call: TRBD2 (5 bases). Trimming took 1 base from V and 11 from J, leaving 15 bases between them. The CDR3 sequence is 13 residues long. Germline loops: CDR1 SEHNR, CDR2 FQNEAQ (reference sequence). In nucleotides, the CDR3 is TGTGCCAGCAGCTTAGGAGGGCCGGCGAGGAAGTACTTC. It codes for CASSLGGPARKYF.

This clone appeared once. The V and J genes are TRBV10-3 and TRBJ2-2; tentatively, D is TRBD1 (6 bases). The germline CDR1 and CDR2 sequences are ENHRY and SYGVKD. Trimming pared 2 bases from V and 9 bases from J, leaving 10 bases between. This CDR3 has 13 residues. The CDR3: CAISETQGRELFF. DNA of the CDR3: TGTGCCATCAGTGAGACCCAGGGGCGGGAGCTGTTTTTT.

This clone was found once. The chain employs TRBV28 and TRBJ2-3, with 9 bases aligning to TRBD1. Germline lookup yields CDR1 MDHEN and CDR2 SYDVKM. With V trimmed by 5 bases and J by 6 bases, 15 bases remained unmatched. CDR3 size: 17 residues. The chain's CDR3 is CASSLGTGTGNSDTQYF. CDR3 DNA sequence: TGTGCCAGCAGTCTGGGTACCGGGACAGGGAATTCCGATACGCAGTATTTT.

The chain combines TRBV5-4 with TRBJ2-2; D not certain. Trimming left V 1 base short and J 1 base short, with 5 bases between. Germline values: CDR1 SGHNT, CDR2 YYREEE (reference sequence). CDR3 size: 14 residues. The CDR3 bases are TGTGCCAGCAGCTTGTACAGGAACACCGGGGAGCTGTTTTTT. Protein sequence: CASSLYRNTGELFF.

This chain links TRBV9 with TRBJ1-4, with D perhaps matching TRBD1 (5 bases). Germline CDR1 SGDLS, CDR2 YYNGEE. CDR3 length: 14 amino acids. Trimming pared 0 bases from V and 4 bases from J, leaving 7 bases between. The CDR3 loop is CASSVGDFNEKLFF. CDR3 DNA: TGTGCCAGCAGCGTAGGGGACTTTAATGAAAAACTGTTTTTT.

The chain employs TRBV5-1 and TRBJ2-1; tentative D call: TRBD2 (5 bases). V lost 0 bases to trimming and J lost 1 base, with 11 bases between them. CDR3 length: 16 residues. Germline lookup yields CDR1 SGHRS and CDR2 YFSETQ. CDR3 in amino acids: CASSLGGAGSYNEQFF. DNA for the CDR3: TGCGCCAGCAGCTTGGGGGGTGCGGGTTCCTACAATGAGCAGTTCTTC.

CDR3 nucleotides: TGTGCCAGCTCACCCAGCAGGGGGGTAGATGGCAATGAGCAGTTCTTC. Translated: CASSPSRGVDGNEQFF. The chain carries TRBV18 and TRBJ2-1; D perhaps matches TRBD1 (7 bases). Germline CDR1 reads KGHSH; CDR2 reads LQKENI. V shed 3 bases and J shed 6 bases, with 18 bases lying between them. The CDR3 is 16 amino acids.

The V gene is TRBV5-8, the J gene TRBJ1-1, with D possibly TRBD1 on 5 matching bases. Trimming took 0 bases from V and 3 from J, leaving 18 bases between them. Germline values: CDR1 SGHTS, CDR2 YDEGEE. CDR3 length: 17 amino acids. CDR3 DNA sequence: TGTGCCAGCAGCTTGGACTATTTGCCGGTACAGGACACTGAAGCTTTCTTT. This codes for CASSLDYLPVQDTEAFF.

CDR3 DNA sequence: TGTGCCAGCAGGAGAAGCGGGAACTCCTACGAGCAGTACTTC. It is translated as CASRRSGNSYEQYF. The V gene is TRBV27, the J gene TRBJ2-7, with 7 positions matching TRBD2. Germline V lookup: CDR1 MNHEY, CDR2 SMNVEV (reference sequence). With V trimmed by 6 bases and J by 0 bases, 5 bases remained unmatched. The CDR3 extends over 14 amino acids.

DNA of the CDR3: TGTGCCAGCAGCCAAGGTAGTAACAGGGCGGGCTACGAGCAGTACTTC. This sequence encodes CASSQGSNRAGYEQYF. The rearrangement links TRBV3-1 (or the pseudogene TRBV3-2) to TRBJ2-7; TRBD1 is a possible D gene (6 bases). V was pared by 1 base and J by 3 bases, with 16 bases between. Germline V gene lookup returns CDR1 LGHDT and CDR2 YNNKEL (reference sequence). The CDR3 extends over 16 amino acids.

The chain carries TRBV5-1 and TRBJ1-2; the match to TRBD1 covers 10 bases. The junction had 7 bases not matched to a gene; V was cut back by 4 bases and J by 4 bases. Germline CDR1 reads SGHRS; CDR2 reads YFSETQ. This CDR3 region has 15 residues. The CDR3 DNA sequence: TGCGCCAGCAGCACCCAGACAGGGGGCGGCTATGGCTACACCTTC. Amino acid sequence: CASSTQTGGGYGYTF.

This clone was counted only a few times. The chain employs TRBV5-6 and TRBJ2-5; 7 bases align to TRBD2. Germline assignment: CDR1 SGHDT and CDR2 YYEEEE. The trim removed 4 bases at V and 4 bases at J, leaving 10 bases unmatched. CDR3 length equals 15 residues. Written as DNA, the CDR3 is TGTGCCAGCAGCCCGACGGGGAGGGCCGGAGAGACCCAGTACTTC. Protein product: CASSPTGRAGETQYF.

The V call is TRBV6-5, the J call TRBJ2-2; 10 bases are shared with TRBD1. The CDR3 consists of 15 residues. Germline-derived CDR1 and CDR2 are MNHEY and SVGAGI. V dropped 8 bases and J dropped 3; count of bases not matched to a gene: 6. The CDR3 here is CASRSGQGYTGELFF. CDR3 bases: TGTGCCAGCCGTTCGGGACAGGGGTACACCGGGGAGCTGTTTTTT.

This clone was seen many times. Within the sample, other DNA sequences also encode this same CDR3. V gene TRBV15 combines with J gene TRBJ1-6; 7 nucleotides match TRBD1. This CDR3 is 14 amino acids long. Looked up from germline, CDR1 is LNHNV and CDR2 is YYDKDF (reference sequence). V was clipped by 1 base and J by 10 bases; unmatched bases: 4. In nucleotides, the CDR3 is TGTGCCACCAGCAGAGCAGACAGGGACTCACCCCTCCACTTT. Residues: CATSRADRDSPLHF. Using reference TRBV15 and TRBJ1-6 for the parts outside the CDR3, the full variable domain is DAMVIQNPRYQVTQFGKPVTLSCSQTLNHNVMYWYQQKSSQAPKLLFHYYDKDFNNEADTPDNFQSRRPNTSFCFLDIRSPGLGDTAMYLCATSRADRDSPLHFGNGTRLTVT.

The genes are TRBV7-9 and TRBJ1-1, with 7 bases matching TRBD1. Per the germline V gene, CDR1 is SEHNR and CDR2 is FQNEAQ (reference sequence). J lost 5 bases, V lost 1 base, and 4 bases had no gene match. This CDR3 spans 14 amino acids. The CDR3 coding sequence is TGTGCCAGCAGCTTAGAACAGGGGACGACTGAAGCTTTCTTT. The encoded protein is CASSLEQGTTEAFF.